This T cell receptor (beta chain) was recorded in a study of T cell responses to AZD1222 COVID-19 vaccine. Study-level findings and limits: CD4 TCRs covered the whole spike, strongest at regions 160-218 and 743-854. None of the repertoires were sampled until the peak T cell response had passed.

The repertoire was sequenced with immunoSEQ multiplex PCR; TCRdb's copy has only in-frame clones and lacks some. The table includes about 80,000 clones, 80% to 90% detected once. The V end lost 1 base, the J end lost 3 bases, and 15 bases lay between the germline ends. The CDR3 totals 16 residues. CDR1 and CDR2 from the germline V gene are SGHVS and FQNEAQ. Of note for this clone: Its antigen is currently unknown.

The TCR comes from an adult who received the AZD1222 COVID-19 vaccine. Sequences were derived from peripheral blood, sampled 28 days after the second AZD1222 dose. The chain recombines TRBV7-8 with TRBJ1-2; the D is unclear. The CDR3 loop is CASSLGGIAIDYGYTF. The CDR3 bases are TGTGCCAGCAGCTTAGGAGGTATAGCAATCGACTATGGCTACACCTTC.